This TCR beta chain appears in the sequencing data of a study of blood T cell repertoires in COVID-19. The trim removed 3 bases at V and 4 bases at J, leaving 6 bases unmatched. Germline lookup yields CDR1 SGHVS and CDR2 FNYEAQ. This CDR3 comprises 16 residues. The data were produced by immunoSEQ multiplex PCR, yet TCRdb's version contains in-frame clones alone and is incomplete. The repertoire holds more than 300,000 clones, with roughly 90% as singletons. The source of this sequence is a woman between 25 and 40 years old who had recovered from COVID-19. This rearrangement joins TRBV7-6 to TRBJ2-1; TRBD2 aligns across 10 bases. The sample taken for sequencing was PBMCs or T cells enriched from blood (not recorded which). CDR3 nucleotides: TGTGCCAGCAGCTTGTCGGGGACTAGCGTTTACAATGAGCAGTTCTTC. This codes for CASSLSGTSVYNEQFF.